This TCR beta chain derives from a study of PD-L1 blockade in urothelial cancer. Notes on the study in general: Below-median pretreatment blood TCR clonality was associated with improved progression-free and overall survival.

Of note for this clone: Its matching antigen is unknown.

Profiling relied on immunoSEQ multiplex PCR, and the TCRdb table lists in-frame clones only, not all of them. The data hold 130,000 or so clones, with less than 85% observed a single time. This CDR3 has 17 residues. Germline V gives CDR1 SGHNT, CDR2 YYREEE (reference sequence). V trimming: 3 bases; J trimming: 2 bases; junction bases outside the gene matches: 10. The time point is: pretreatment peripheral blood. The source is a man aged 50 to 60 with urothelial cancer. The rearrangement uses TRBV5-4 and TRBJ2-3; TRBD2 aligns across 9 bases. The input for sequencing was PBMCs, taken around atezolizumab (anti-PD-L1) treatment. For the CDR3, the DNA is TGTGCCAGCAGCTCCAAGGCCGGGACTAGCCCCACAGATACGCAGTATTTT. Its protein product is CASSSKAGTSPTDTQYF.